The clone carrying this TCR beta chain was seen more than once but under ten times. The antigen is unknown. This entry comes from a study of response to subunit inactivated influenza vaccine. Germline assignment: CDR1 SGHTA and CDR2 FQGNSA. Trimming at V came to 0 bases and at J to 7 bases, leaving 7 bases not matched to a gene. The CDR3 runs 16 residues. Study-wide results and caveats: Authors suggested each seasonal flu vaccination may recruit only limited numbers of new T cells.

TCRdb recomputed calls from the RT-PCR reads with MiXCR, one row per CDR3 protein. Counted here are about half a million distinct CDR3 sequences, around 25% occurring once; the ten biggest clones make up less than 2.5%. The starting material was CD4+ T cells sorted from PBMCs, obtained 5 days after vaccination. The sequence derives from a man in his fifties who received an inactivated influenza vaccine. The genes are TRBV7-2 and TRBJ2-1, with TRBD2 identical over 9 bases. CDR3 in amino acids: CASSLAGRGGPNEQFF. DNA for the CDR3: TGTGCCAGCAGCTTAGCGGGGCGGGGGGGTCCGAATGAGCAGTTCTTC. Looking up the rest from reference TRBV7-2 and TRBJ2-1 gives the full variable domain: GAGVSQSPSNKVTEKGKDVELRCDPISGHTALYWYRQSLGQGLEFLIYFQGNSAPDKSGLPSDRFSAERTGGSVSTLTIQRTQQEDSAVYLCASSLAGRGGPNEQFFGPGTRLTVL.